The 22 T cell receptor beta chains listed next were all sequenced from one sample in a study of T-cell reconstitution after alpha-beta-depleted transplantation in children. Preparation of the TCRbeta library was carried out with unique molecular identifiers. TCRdb recomputed calls from the PCR reads with MiXCR, one row per CDR3 protein. The sample holds some 120,000 distinct CDR3 sequences, under 30% seen once. The sequenced sample was PBMCs, mostly from graft donor cells, obtained 180 days after TCRalphabeta/CD19-depleted stem cell transplant. These receptors all come from a male patient aged 2-15 years who had a stem cell transplant for chronic granulomatous disease, so the T cells may come from the graft donor.

The table lists this clonotype with many counts. J is TRBJ2-1 and V is TRBV7-2; D unresolved. The V end was cut by 0 bases, the J end by 0 bases, with 9 bases between. Germline V lookup: CDR1 SGHTA, CDR2 FQGNSA. The CDR3 spans 16 residues. CDR3 sequence: CASSLAAFSSYNEQFF. CDR3 sequence (DNA): TGTGCCAGCAGCTTAGCGGCGTTTAGCTCCTACAATGAGCAGTTCTTC.

This clonotype was detected a few times. The chain carries TRBV5-1 and TRBJ2-7; no firm D call. Per the germline V gene, CDR1 is SGHRS and CDR2 is YFSETQ. The length of the CDR3 is 14 residues. Between the trimmed V and J ends, which lost 4 bases and 0 bases, there was a span of 11 bases. CDR3 residues: CASSMGDSSYEQYF. The CDR3, as DNA: TGCGCCAGCAGCATGGGCGACTCCTCCTACGAGCAGTACTTC.

In its sample, this clonotype was seen many times. The rearrangement uses TRBV5-1 and TRBJ2-2; D is possibly TRBD1 or TRBD2 (5 bases each). Trimming stripped 1 base from V and 7 bases from J, with 23 bases between. Germline V lookup: CDR1 SGHRS, CDR2 YFSETQ. This CDR3 comprises 18 residues. The chain's CDR3 is CASSLPRAGIRTIGELFF. The DNA of the CDR3 is TGCGCCAGCAGCTTGCCCAGGGCCGGGATCCGAACAATCGGGGAGCTGTTTTTT.

This clonotype was counted many times. The chain has TRBV12-3 or TRBV12-4 and TRBJ1-2; 8 bases match TRBD1. V lost 4 bases, J lost 2 bases, and 3 bases stayed unmatched. The CDR3 has 14 amino acids. The CDR3 bases are TGTGCCAGCAGTTCCCGGGACAGGAACTATGGCTACACCTTC. Translated: CASSSRDRNYGYTF.

This clonotype was detected ten times or more. This chain links TRBV28 with TRBJ2-1; TRBD2 agrees at 9 bases. Trimming cost V 1 base and J 7 bases; bases outside gene matches: 11. Germline CDR1 reads MDHEN; CDR2 reads SYDVKM. The CDR3 is made up of 17 amino acids. The CDR3 nucleotides read TGTGCCAGCAGTTTATCCCCAACGCTAGCGGGGCGAAATGAGCAGTTCTTC. It codes for CASSLSPTLAGRNEQFF. Drawing the rest from reference TRBV28 and TRBJ2-1, the complete variable domain is DVKVTQSSRYLVKRTGEKVFLECVQDMDHENMFWYRQDPGLGLRLIYFSYDVKMKEKGDIPEGYSVSREKKERFSLILESASTNQTSMYLCASSLSPTLAGRNEQFFGPGTRLTVL.

The V gene is TRBV29-1, the J gene TRBJ2-7; TRBD2 matches at 9 bases. CDR3 size: 13 residues. Looked up from germline, CDR1 is SQVTM and CDR2 is ANQGSEA. V shed 4 bases and J 5 bases; nucleotides not matched to a gene: 6. The CDR3: CSVGPSSGNEQYF. CDR3 nucleotide sequence: TGCAGCGTTGGTCCCTCTAGCGGGAACGAGCAGTACTTC.

This clonotype has ten or more counts. The V and J genes are TRBV11-2 and TRBJ2-3, with TRBD2 identical over 10 bases. The CDR3 covers 17 residues. V was pared by 6 bases and J by 1 base, with 10 bases of the junction left unmatched. Germline loops: CDR1 SGHAT, CDR2 FQNNGV. The CDR3 nucleotides read TGTGCCAGCAGTCACGGGGGAAGCGGGAGGGGCACAGATACGCAGTATTTT. Translating gives CASSHGGSGRGTDTQYF.

This clonotype was picked up many times. This chain joins TRBV12-3 or TRBV12-4 and TRBJ2-6; the D is unclear. The V end was cut by 5 bases, the J end by 2 bases, with 10 bases between. This CDR3 is built from 15 residues. The CDR3 here is CASSLHTAGANVLTF. CDR3 coding DNA: TGTGCCAGCAGTCTACACACCGCTGGGGCCAACGTCCTGACTTTC.

Ten or more counts support this clonotype. This chain links TRBV4-3 with TRBJ1-3; D call uncertain. Germline V CDR1 and CDR2: LGHNA, YSLEER. The germline V and J ends were trimmed by 0 bases and 0 bases, with 6 bases remaining between them. The CDR3 loop spans 15 amino acids. CDR3 protein: CASSQDLPSGNTIYF. The DNA for the CDR3 is TGCGCCAGCAGCCAAGACCTCCCCTCTGGAAACACCATATATTTT.

The sample holds a few counts of this clonotype. The rearrangement links TRBV20-1 to TRBJ2-5; 8 bases map to TRBD1. Trimming cost V 6 bases and J 6 bases; bases outside gene matches: 6. CDR3 size: 12 residues. From germline, CDR1 is DFQATT and CDR2 SNEGSKA (reference sequence). The CDR3 region has the DNA TGCAGTGCCAAGACAGGGGCACAGACCCAGTACTTC. It yields the protein CSAKTGAQTQYF.

This clonotype was picked up many times. This chain joins TRBV20-1 and TRBJ2-3; no firm D call. CDR3 size: 11 residues. V lost 3 bases to trimming and J lost 6 bases, with 7 bases between them. Germline CDR1 and CDR2: DFQATT and SNEGSKA (reference sequence). The CDR3 is CSARAKDTQYF. The CDR3 region has the DNA TGCAGTGCTAGGGCCAAGGATACGCAGTATTTT.

This clonotype was seen more than once but under ten times. This chain links TRBV6-1 with TRBJ1-5, with a tentative D call TRBD1 (5 bases). Germline V gives CDR1 MNHNS, CDR2 SASEGT. The CDR3 sequence is 13 residues long. Between the trimmed V and J ends, which lost 7 bases and 3 bases, there was a span of 10 bases. CDR3 coding DNA: TGTGCCAGCACGCAGGGCCCCAATCAGCCCCAGCATTTT. Translating it yields CASTQGPNQPQHF.

This clonotype was counted at least ten times. The chain combines TRBV6-5 with TRBJ1-1; no definite D call. CDR1 MNHEY and CDR2 SVGAGI come from the germline V gene. V lost 2 bases and J 1 base, leaving 5 bases between the germline ends. This CDR3 comprises 13 residues. CDR3 sequence (DNA): TGTGCCAGCAGTTACGGACCGAACACTGAAGCTTTCTTT. Translation gives CASSYGPNTEAFF.

The J gene is TRBJ2-1, the V gene TRBV5-1, with 10 bases identical to TRBD2. The ends lost 4 bases at V and 4 bases at J; junction bases unmatched: 5. This CDR3 has 15 residues. Per germline, CDR1 SGHRS and CDR2 YFSETQ. The DNA for the CDR3 is TGCGCCAGCAGCAGGTCGGGACTAGCGTACAATGAGCAGTTCTTC. It is translated as CASSRSGLAYNEQFF.

This clonotype was counted between two and nine times. The V gene is TRBV6-1, the J gene TRBJ1-6, with D perhaps TRBD1 (6 bases). V was cut by 7 bases and J by 0 bases, with 10 bases left in between. Germline CDR1 is MNHNS and CDR2 is SASEGT. CDR3 size: 15 residues. The CDR3 coding sequence is TGTGCCAGCAATCTGGACAGCTCCTATAATTCACCCCTCCACTTT. This translates into CASNLDSSYNSPLHF.

V is TRBV18 and J is TRBJ2-7; either TRBD1 or TRBD2 may supply D (5 bases each). CDR1 is KGHSH, CDR2 LQKENI, per germline. Deletions cut 0 bases from V and 3 bases from J, with 12 bases between. The CDR3 is 15 residues long. The CDR3 is CASSPPTGTHYEQYF. CDR3 bases: TGTGCCAGCTCACCACCGACCGGGACCCACTACGAGCAGTACTTC.

This clonotype was observed a few times. V and J are TRBV20-1 and TRBJ2-2, with D possibly being TRBD1 or TRBD2 (6 bases each). CDR3 length: 15 residues. Germline lookup yields CDR1 DFQATT and CDR2 SNEGSKA (reference sequence). Trimming left V 0 bases short and J 5 bases short, with 13 bases between. CDR3 sequence: CSARDYEGGTGELFF. The DNA for the CDR3 is TGCAGTGCTAGAGATTATGAGGGGGGAACCGGGGAGCTGTTTTTT.

This clonotype has ten or more counts. The genes are TRBV20-1 and TRBJ2-3, with D tentatively TRBD1 (5 bases). CDR3 length: 14 amino acids. Trimming took off 4 bases at V and 2 bases at J, with 13 bases between the two ends. The V gene's germline CDR1 is DFQATT and CDR2 SNEGSKA (reference sequence). In DNA form, the CDR3 reads TGCAGTGCTATCTCGACAGCTCACACAGATACGCAGTATTTT. It codes for CSAISTAHTDTQYF.

This clonotype was found many times. The chain recombines TRBV5-1 with TRBJ2-1; no clear D. The V end lost 1 base, the J end lost 0 bases, and 11 bases lay between the germline ends. Germline CDR1 is SGHRS and CDR2 is YFSETQ. The CDR3 is made up of 16 amino acids. Written as DNA, the CDR3 is TGCGCCAGCAGCTTGAGCCCGTCGACCTCCTACAATGAGCAGTTCTTC. It specifies CASSLSPSTSYNEQFF.

At least ten counts were recorded for this clonotype. The chain has TRBV28 and TRBJ2-7, with a weak D call TRBD1 (5 bases). This CDR3 has 14 residues. V was cut by 7 bases and J by 2 bases, with 15 bases left in between. Germline values: CDR1 MDHEN, CDR2 SYDVKM. The CDR3 bases are TGTGCCAGCACGGACATCAGAATCCCCTACGAGCAGTACTTC. This encodes CASTDIRIPYEQYF.

This clonotype was counted only a few times. The chain employs TRBV10-3 and TRBJ2-3, with D unclear. This CDR3 has 15 residues. Germline CDR1 reads ENHRY; CDR2 reads SYGVKD. Trimming removed 1 base from V and 6 bases from J, with 14 bases in between. The CDR3 is CAISEWSSSRDTQYF. CDR3 nucleotides: TGTGCCATCAGTGAGTGGTCCTCCTCCAGGGATACGCAGTATTTT.

This clonotype has at least ten counts. The chain combines TRBV20-1 with TRBJ2-3; the match to TRBD2 covers 11 bases. There are 16 residues in the CDR3. After removal of 6 bases from V and 3 bases from J, the junction contained 11 bases not matched to a gene. Germline V CDR1 and CDR2: DFQATT, SNEGSKA (reference sequence). CDR3 region: CSAPGLAGGGTDTQYF. CDR3 sequence (DNA): TGCAGTGCCCCGGGGCTAGCGGGAGGTGGGACAGATACGCAGTATTTT.